This T cell receptor (beta chain) emerged from a study of high-grade serous ovarian cancer treatment subgroups. Notes on the study in general: Only CDR3 was analyzed; CDR1 and CDR2 were not. Spatial context was lost because tumors were sequenced in bulk.

Germline loops: CDR1 LNHNV, CDR2 YYDKDF (reference sequence). V was clipped by 0 bases and J by 6 bases; unmatched bases: 4. The CDR3 is made up of 15 amino acids. Generated by immunoSEQ multiplex PCR, the TCRdb table keeps only in-frame clones and is missing some. The data contain around 9,500 clones, approximately 86% of them singletons. Remarks on this clone: What it recognizes is unknown.

Tumor samples were taken before definitive surgery or chemotherapy. This chain connects TRBV15 to TRBJ1-4, with 7 bases that match TRBD1. The sample taken for sequencing was tumor tissue. This receptor was taken from a human donor with high-grade serous ovarian cancer. DNA for the CDR3: TGTGCCACCAGCAGAGATCGGCAGGGGGATGAAAAACTGTTTTTT. It specifies CATSRDRQGDEKLFF. Using reference TRBV15 and TRBJ1-4 for the parts outside the CDR3, the full variable domain is DAMVIQNPRYQVTQFGKPVTLSCSQTLNHNVMYWYQQKSSQAPKLLFHYYDKDFNNEADTPDNFQSRRPNTSFCFLDIRSPGLGDTAMYLCATSRDRQGDEKLFFGSGTQLSVL.